These T cell receptor beta chains were read from a single sample in a study of beta chain features in type 1 diabetes. Produced via immunoSEQ multiplex PCR; TCRdb's table is partial and in-frame only. The sample has about 130,000 clones, 7% to 10% seen once. The sequencing sample was made of central memory CD4+ T cells from blood. The receptor set was obtained from a man aged 18 to 29 in good health. CDR3s include the opening cysteine and the closing phenylalanine or tryptophan. D genes are given only for firm matches. Size is omitted from some rows. Given values are once, few, many or a class for expanded clones.

clone_size j_call d_call v_call cdr3_nt cdr3_aa
. TRBJ1-1 . TRBV7-9 TGTGCCAGCAGTTGGGCGAACACTGAAGCTTTCTTT CASSWANTEAFF
many TRBJ2-1 TRBD2 TRBV6-6 TGTGCCAGCATCTTAACTAGCGGGGGTAGTTATAATGAGCAGTTCTTC CASILTSGGSYNEQFF
few TRBJ2-1 TRBD2 TRBV7-8 TGTGCCAGCAGCCCAGGGACTAGCGGTACTTCCAGGGTTCAGGAGCAGTTCTTC CASSPGTSGTSRVQEQFF
. TRBJ2-5 . TRBV19 TGTGCCAGTAGTAGGGCTTACCAAGAGACCCAGTACTTC CASSRAYQETQYF
. TRBJ2-1 TRBD1 TRBV28 TGTGCCAGCAGTTTATCGGGACAGGGAAAGCAGAATGAGCAGTTCTTC CASSLSGQGKQNEQFF
few TRBJ1-5 TRBD1 TRBV9 TGTGCCAGCAGCGTAGATGGGACAGTCAATCAGCCCCAGCATTTT CASSVDGTVNQPQHF
. TRBJ2-2 TRBD1 TRBV7-2 TGTGCCAGCAGCTCCCCCCGAGGGGGCTTGACCGGGGAGCTGTTTTTT CASSSPRGGLTGELFF
. TRBJ1-5 . TRBV30 TGTGCCTGGAGACTCAGACTAGATCAGCCCCAGCATTTT CAWRLRLDQPQHF
. TRBJ1-1 . TRBV7-2 TGTGCCAGCAGCACCAAGCATTGGAACACTGAAGCTTTCTTT CASSTKHWNTEAFF
few TRBJ1-6 TRBD1 TRBV25-1 TGTGCCAGCAGTGATCAGGGGGCCCAAAATTCACCCCTCCACTTT CASSDQGAQNSPLHF
. TRBJ2-7 TRBD1 TRBV7-2 TGTGCCAGCAGCACACAGGGGGTATACGAGCAGTACTTC CASSTQGVYEQYF
few TRBJ2-1 . TRBV19 TGTGCCAGTAGTCCAGGGGGGTCCTACTCCTACAATGAGCAGTTCTTC CASSPGGSYSYNEQFF
few TRBJ2-7 TRBD1 TRBV5-1 TGCGCCAGCAGCTTGCGGCCGTTACAGGGGGAGATCTACGAGCAGTACTTC CASSLRPLQGEIYEQYF
few TRBJ2-3 . TRBV1 TGCACCAGCAACCAACGAGGGGGGGGACTCACAGATACGCAGTATTTT CTSNQRGGGLTDTQYF
few TRBJ2-5 . TRBV5-1 TGCGCCAGCAGCTTTCAGGGGCGGGAGACCCAGTACTTC CASSFQGRETQYF
few TRBJ2-7 TRBD1 TRBV9 TGTGCCAGCAGCCCAGGGACAGGGAACTACGAGCAGTACTTC CASSPGTGNYEQYF
. TRBJ2-3 . TRBV20-1 TGCAGTGCTAGGGAAGGGACAACGCAGTATTTT CSAREGTTQYF
. TRBJ2-3 TRBD1 TRBV11-2 TGTGCCAGCAGCTCAAGGGGGCCGTCAGATACGCAGTATTTT CASSSRGPSDTQYF
. TRBJ1-2 TRBD1 TRBV19 TGTGCCAGTACACAGGGGAGCTATGGCTACACCTTC CASTQGSYGYTF
. TRBJ1-4 . TRBV30 TGTGCCCGGTCCGCATCGCGGGATGAAAAACTGTTTTTT CARSASRDEKLFF
. TRBJ1-4 . TRBV10-3 TGTGCCATCAGTGCAAACAGAGCAACTAATGAAAAACTGTTTTTT CAISANRATNEKLFF
few TRBJ1-3 . TRBV7-3 TGTGCCAGCAGCTGGGGCAGCTCTGGAAACACCATATATTTT CASSWGSSGNTIYF
few TRBJ2-3 . TRBV5-1 TGCGCCAGCAGCCCCCGTGGTAGCAGCACAGATACGCAGTATTTT CASSPRGSSTDTQYF
. TRBJ2-2 . TRBV7-3 TGTGCCAGCAGCTTAGTCCTGAACACCGGGGAGCTGTTTTTT CASSLVLNTGELFF
few TRBJ1-2 TRBD1 TRBV6-5 TGTGCCAGCAGTTACCTGGGACAGTCTTATGGCTACACCTTC CASSYLGQSYGYTF
few TRBJ1-3 . TRBV7-3 TGTGCCAGCAGCTTAATGGGAGGGTTGCCTGGAAACACCATATATTTT CASSLMGGLPGNTIYF
few TRBJ1-1 . TRBV18 TGTGCCAGCCGAACCTGGACTAGGACTGAAGCTTTCTTT CASRTWTRTEAFF
. TRBJ2-5 TRBD2 TRBV27 TGTGCCAGCAGACTCACTTTTTCCCTCCTGGGGGGGGACCAAGAGACCCAGTACTTC CASRLTFSLLGGDQETQYF
many TRBJ2-7 TRBD1 TRBV30 TGTGCCTGGAGTGTTAGAACAGGGGGTACCGAGCAGTACTTC CAWSVRTGGTEQYF
few TRBJ1-2 . TRBV19 TGTGCCAGTAGTTACAGGGTTAACTATGGCTACACCTTC CASSYRVNYGYTF
. TRBJ2-1 . TRBV7-2 TGTGCCAGCAGCCCACCGGGGGGCGGGTATGAGCAGTTCTTC CASSPPGGGYEQFF
. TRBJ2-2 . TRBV29-1 TGCAGCGTCCCAGGGGCGACGAACACCGGGGAGCTGTTTTTT CSVPGATNTGELFF
. TRBJ1-2 . TRBV2 TGTGCCAGCACTTTCACAGGGAGCGTTGGCTACACCTTC CASTFTGSVGYTF
. TRBJ2-2 TRBD1 TRBV5-6 TGTGCCAGCAGGCCAACCCCCGGACAGGGCGGATACGGGGAGCTGTTTTTT CASRPTPGQGGYGELFF
few TRBJ1-1 . TRBV4-2 TGTGCCAGCAGCCAAAGGGGCAGAGAAGACACTGAAGCTTTCTTT CASSQRGREDTEAFF
few TRBJ1-3 TRBD1 TRBV4-3 TGCGCCAGCAGCCAATACCGGGACAGGAGTTCTGGAAACACCATATATTTT CASSQYRDRSSGNTIYF
. TRBJ2-5 . TRBV7-9 TGTGCCAGCAGCCCACGGGTACTAGGAGAGACCCAGTACTTC CASSPRVLGETQYF
. TRBJ2-1 . TRBV7-9 TGTGCCAGCAGTCCCCAGGGTGGAGGGGGCCGGCACAATGAGCAGTTCTTC CASSPQGGGGRHNEQFF
few TRBJ2-1 TRBD2 TRBV10-3 TGTGCCATCAGTACCGGACTAGCGGGGGCCGAAAGCTCCTACAATGAGCAGTTCTTC CAISTGLAGAESSYNEQFF
many TRBJ2-5 TRBD1 TRBV28 TGTGCCAGCAGTCGAACAGGGGCCATCGAGACCCAGTACTTC CASSRTGAIETQYF
. TRBJ1-2 . TRBV5-6 TGTGCCAGCAGCTTGACGCAGGGCCAAGGCTACACCTTC CASSLTQGQGYTF
few TRBJ1-6 TRBD1 TRBV7-3 TGTGCCAGCAGCTCCTCCGGACAGGGATGGCATTCACCCCTCCACTTT CASSSSGQGWHSPLHF
. TRBJ1-2 . TRBV30 TGTGCCTGGAAGCATGGGGGGGACGGCTACACCTTC CAWKHGGDGYTF
few TRBJ2-3 . TRBV7-2 TGTGCCAGCACCCTGCTAGGGGAAGGGTCCGATACGCAGTATTTT CASTLLGEGSDTQYF
. TRBJ2-3 . TRBV5-1 TGCGCCAGCAGCTTGGGTACACCTAGCACAGATACGCAGTATTTT CASSLGTPSTDTQYF
. TRBJ1-2 TRBD1 TRBV5-1 TGCGCCAGCAGCGAACGGACAGGGGGCGCAGGGAGCGGCTACACCTTC CASSERTGGAGSGYTF
few TRBJ1-1 . TRBV18 TGTGCCAGCTCACCACCGGGGGGGGCCTCTGAAGCTTTCTTT CASSPPGGASEAFF
few TRBJ2-7 TRBD1 TRBV18 TGTGCCAGCTCAACGGGACAGGGTAACGAGCAGTACTTC CASSTGQGNEQYF
many TRBJ1-2 . TRBV19 TGTGCCAGTAGTATATTGGGACTTGGCTACACCTTC CASSILGLGYTF
few TRBJ2-2 . TRBV5-1 TGCGCCAGCAGCATGCAGGGGTACACCGGGGAGCTGTTTTTT CASSMQGYTGELFF
few TRBJ2-5 TRBD1 TRBV5-1 TGCGCCAGCAGCCCAGGGGGCGGAGGAGAGACCCAGTACTTC CASSPGGGGETQYF
few TRBJ2-7 . TRBV7-8 TGTGCCAGCAGCTTAGATCGCGCGGGGGCCTCCTACGAGCAGTACTTC CASSLDRAGASYEQYF